This TCR beta chain was profiled in a study of CD8 T cells in Susac syndrome. TCR beta sequencing covered blood CD8+ and CD4+ T cells. Both CD4+ and CD8+ T cells were negatively isolated, and TEMRA cells underwent FACS enrichment. This clonotype was picked up a small number of times. What it binds is not known. The RNA, roughly 0.45 to 1 ug, was put through reverse transcription using random hexamers. TCR beta CDR3 was amplified by immunoSEQ covering 54 Vbeta and 13 Jbeta. TCRdb fed the immunoSEQ multiplex PCR reads into MiXCR, producing one record per CDR3 protein. The sample yields 330,000 or so distinct CDR3 sequences, over 75% seen once. The study's findings and limits: Individuals included in the TCR sequencing and HLA analysis were acknowledged by the study to be relatively few in number.

The CDR3 is 13 residues long. Per germline, CDR1 SNHLY and CDR2 FYNNEI. Trimming removed 2 bases at V and 6 bases at J, with 8 bases between. The specimen was CD8+ T cells from PBMCs. The chain couples TRBV2 to TRBJ2-1, with TRBD2 as a possible D gene (5 bases). This TCR came from a human donor with multiple sclerosis. This CDR3 is CASSEIGVNEQFF. In DNA, the CDR3 is TGTGCCAGCAGTGAAATCGGGGTCAATGAGCAGTTCTTC.